These 20 T cell receptor beta chains came from one sample sequenced in a study of metastatic and nonmetastatic thyroid tumors. TCRdb re-called clones from the PCR reads using MiXCR. The sample lists approximately 38,000 clones, roughly 26% occurring once. Among the patients, none had received any treatment before thyroid surgery. Sequenced input: blood. These TCRs come from a female donor with papillary thyroid cancer or a benign thyroid nodule (not recorded which). Some clones in this sample may be carry-over from other donors' samples.

This clone came up many times. This chain joins TRBV11-2 and TRBJ1-2, with D tentatively TRBD1 (5 bases). Per the germline V gene, CDR1 is SGHAT and CDR2 is FQNNGV. The V end lost 2 bases, the J end lost 2 bases, and 6 bases lay between the germline ends. There are 13 residues in the CDR3. CDR3 residues: CASSLSGNYGYTF. In DNA, the CDR3 is TGTGCCAGCAGCTTATCAGGGAACTATGGCTACACCTTC.

This clone came up many times. V gene TRBV27 combines with J gene TRBJ2-1, with 10 bases that match TRBD2. V was pared by 1 base and J by 8 bases, with 11 bases of the junction left unmatched. The CDR3 is 17 amino acids. Germline lookup yields CDR1 MNHEY and CDR2 SMNVEV (reference sequence). The CDR3 nucleotides read TGTGCCAGCAGTTTATGGTCTAGCGGGAGAGGTTTCGATGAGCAGTTCTTC. Translation gives CASSLWSSGRGFDEQFF.

Details on this clone: At one of its ends the junction is not consistent with the germline gene, which may arise from a read error. V gene TRBV19 combines with J gene TRBJ1-2, with no clear D. Germline loops: CDR1 LNHDA, CDR2 SQIVND (reference sequence). This CDR3 is built from 16 residues. The CDR3 DNA sequence: TGTGACAGTACCCCGATCGCAGACGGAGCTAACTATGGCTACACCTTC. Its translation is CDSTPIADGANYGYTF.

This clone appeared a single time. The gene calls are TRBV18 and TRBJ1-2; TRBD1 aligns across 11 bases. Germline CDR1 is KGHSH and CDR2 is LQKENI. The CDR3 loop spans 15 amino acids. Trimming took 1 base from V and 4 from J; bases not matched to a gene: 2. CDR3 sequence (DNA): TGTGCCAGCTCACCACAGGGACAGGGGGGCTATGGCTACACCTTC. It yields the protein CASSPQGQGGYGYTF.

Only one count was recorded for this clone. Sequence at one end of the junction differs from germline and may be a read error. The CDR3 DNA is TGTGCCAGCAGCTTCCGGGGGTCCGGGGAGCCGTTTTTT. This gives the protein CASSFRGSGEPFF. The V gene is TRBV7-9, the J gene TRBJ2-2, with a tentative D call TRBD2 (6 bases). CDR1 is SEHNR and CDR2 is FQNEAQ in the germline V gene (reference sequence). This CDR3 comprises 13 residues. The whole variable domain, filled in from reference TRBV7-9 and TRBJ2-2, reads DTGVSQNPRHKITKRGQNVTFRCDPISEHNRLYWYRQTLGQGPEFLTYFQNEAQLEKSRLLSDRFSAERPKGSFSTLEIQRTEQGDSAMYLCASSFRGSGEPFFGEGSRLTVL.

This clone was observed many times. The CDR3 sequence: CASSPQGRETQYF. CDR3 in DNA: TGTGCCAGCAGCCCACAGGGTCGGGAGACCCAGTACTTC. The V call is TRBV7-2, the J call TRBJ2-5; D perhaps matches TRBD1 (6 bases). Germline CDR1 is SGHTA and CDR2 is FQGNSA. CDR3 size: 13 residues. V was shortened by 5 bases and J by 5 bases, with 12 bases between the two germline ends.

The CDR3: CASSLPRQSGEAFF. CDR3 nucleotides: TGTGCCAGCAGCTTGCCGCGCCAGTCAGGAGAAGCTTTCTTT. The gene calls are TRBV5-4 and TRBJ1-1; D remains unclear. This CDR3 has 14 residues. Germline V gene sequence: CDR1 SGHNT, CDR2 YYREEE (reference sequence). Trimming left V 1 base short and J 8 bases short, with 15 bases between.

The chain employs TRBV11-2 and TRBJ2-5; no definite D call. CDR1 is SGHAT and CDR2 is FQNNGV in the germline V gene. This CDR3 region has 15 residues. V was clipped by 5 bases and J by 3 bases, with 16 bases between them. CDR3 nucleotides: TGTGCCAGCAGCCCGAGTGGGTTTGGGAAAGAGACCCAGTACTTC. It is translated as CASSPSGFGKETQYF.

This clone was seen ten or more times. This sequence joins TRBV28 and TRBJ1-2; 8 nucleotides align to TRBD1. V lost 5 bases to trimming and J lost 2 bases; unmatched junction nucleotides: 7. Germline values: CDR1 MDHEN, CDR2 SYDVKM. The CDR3 contains 15 residues. DNA for the CDR3: TGTGCCAGCAGTCCCCCGGACAGGGTAAACTATGGCTACACCTTC. Translation gives CASSPPDRVNYGYTF.

This clone was picked up many times. The chain recombines TRBV7-2 with TRBJ2-1; 7 bases match TRBD2. CDR3 length: 15 amino acids. The germline V gene encodes CDR1 SGHTA and CDR2 FQGNSA. The ends lost 4 bases at V and 3 bases at J; junction bases unmatched: 6. CDR3 protein: CASSSTTGGYNEQFF. In nucleotides, the CDR3 is TGTGCCAGCAGCTCGACGACGGGGGGCTACAATGAGCAGTTCTTC.

This clone has ten or more counts. The CDR3 DNA is TGTGCCAGCTCACTTTCCCCGGTGACAGACTACTCTGGAAACACCATATATTTT. Translation: CASSLSPVTDYSGNTIYF. The chain links TRBV18 to TRBJ1-3, with D possibly matching TRBD1 (5 bases). V shed 4 bases and J shed 0 bases, with 19 bases lying between them. The CDR3 length is 18 residues. Germline-derived CDR1 and CDR2 are KGHSH and LQKENI.

In this sample, this clone turned up a few times. The chain has TRBV27 and TRBJ2-7; D unresolved. Germline-derived CDR1 and CDR2 are MNHEY and SMNVEV (reference sequence). V was clipped by 4 bases and J by 5 bases, with 6 bases between them. The CDR3 loop spans 11 amino acids. CDR3 in DNA: TGTGCCAGCAGTTATGGAAACGAGCAGTACTTC. Translated, it gives CASSYGNEQYF.

In the case of this clone: This clone may be a read error of a much larger clone one base away. Other DNA variants within this sample encode the same CDR3. The rearrangement uses TRBV20-1 and TRBJ1-1; D gene unclear. The germline gives CDR1 DFQATT, CDR2 SNEGSKA (reference sequence). V was pared by 6 bases and J by 2 bases, with 16 bases between. CDR3 length equals 14 residues. CDR3 loop: CSAGRARGNTEAFF. The CDR3 nucleotides read TGCAGTGCCGGAAGGGCACGTGGTAACACTGAAGCTTTCTTT.

This chain uses TRBV30 with TRBJ1-5; a weak D match, TRBD1 (6 bases). Trimming cost V 1 base and J 6 bases, with 13 bases left between them. The CDR3 loop spans 14 amino acids. Germline V gene sequence: CDR1 GTSNPN, CDR2 SVGIG (reference sequence). CDR3 protein: CAWSATGIRQPQHF. The CDR3 coding sequence is TGTGCCTGGAGTGCAACAGGGATCCGTCAGCCCCAGCATTTT.

This clone showed up just a few times. A read error may be the cause here, since a much bigger clone is one base away. This specimen includes other DNA sequences encoding the same CDR3. The chain couples TRBV28 to TRBJ2-1; possible D gene TRBD2, 6 bases. The germline gives CDR1 MDHEN, CDR2 SYDVKM. The CDR3 spans 14 residues. V was clipped by 6 bases and J by 7 bases, with 16 bases between them. CDR3 amino acids: CASRLANEGNEQFF. The CDR3 DNA reads as TGTGCCAGCAGACTAGCTAACGAAGGGAATGAGCAGTTCTTC.

This clone was recorded once. The V and J genes are TRBV5-1 and TRBJ2-1, with 15 positions matching TRBD2. Germline assignment: CDR1 SGHRS and CDR2 YFSETQ. Trimming removed 3 bases from V and 9 bases from J; junction bases left unmatched: 7. This CDR3 region has 16 residues. In DNA, the CDR3 is TGCGCCAGCAGCTCCGGGACTAGCGGGAGGCGCGTTGAGCAGTTCTTC. This translates into CASSSGTSGRRVEQFF.

This clone has just a few counts. V gene TRBV6-1 combines with J gene TRBJ2-7; D is unclear. Trimming removed 9 bases from V and 6 bases from J, with 15 bases in between. The CDR3 is 12 amino acids. The germline V gene has CDR1 MNHNS and CDR2 SASEGT. The CDR3 reads CASRHGSIEQYF. The CDR3 DNA is TGTGCCAGTAGACACGGATCGATCGAGCAGTACTTC.

This clone was counted at least ten times. The chain has TRBV11-2 and TRBJ1-3, with no clear D. This CDR3 has 15 residues. Germline assignment: CDR1 SGHAT and CDR2 FQNNGV. Trimming cost V 2 bases and J 3 bases, with 11 bases left between them. The CDR3 DNA reads TGTGCCAGCAGCTTACAGTTTGGGATTGGAAACACCATATATTTT. Its translation: CASSLQFGIGNTIYF. Drawing the rest from reference TRBV11-2 and TRBJ1-3, the complete variable domain is EAGVAQSPRYKIIEKRQSVAFWCNPISGHATLYWYQQILGQGPKLLIQFQNNGVVDDSQLPKDRFSAERLKGVDSTLKIQPAKLEDSAVYLCASSLQFGIGNTIYFGEGSWLTVV.

This clone was observed many times. Other DNA sequences of this sample code for an identical CDR3. The genes are TRBV20-1 and TRBJ2-3; 14 positions agree with TRBD2. J gave up 2 bases and V 0 bases, and 1 base lay outside the gene matches. Germline assignment: CDR1 DFQATT and CDR2 SNEGSKA (reference sequence). The CDR3 length is 16 residues. CDR3 protein: CSAREGLAGDTDTQYF. Here the CDR3 DNA reads TGCAGTGCTAGAGAGGGACTAGCGGGGGACACAGATACGCAGTATTTT.

The J gene is TRBJ1-6, the V gene TRBV3-1; the D gene is possibly TRBD1 (5 bases). The V end lost 5 bases, the J end lost 7 bases, and 18 bases lay between the germline ends. CDR1 and CDR2 from the germline V gene are LGHDT and YNNKEL (reference sequence). CDR3 length: 16 amino acids. The CDR3 DNA reads TGTGCCAGCAGCAACGCCGGGACCGAGTCGAATTCACCCCTCCACTTT. It translates to CASSNAGTESNSPLHF. Full variable domain (outside the CDR3, taken from reference TRBV3-1 and TRBJ1-6): DTAVSQTPKYLVTQMGNDKSIKCEQNLGHDTMYWYKQDSKKFLKIMFSYNNKELIINETVPNRFSPKSPDKAHLNLHINSLELGDSAVYFCASSNAGTESNSPLHFGNGTRLTVT.